The T cell receptor beta chain under discussion was sequenced for a study of cytomegalovirus exposure and HLA in healthy donors. About the study: The 100 to 150 validation repertoires and the roughly 670 first-cohort repertoires shared a platform, a later analysis reported.

The CDR3 extends over 16 amino acids. V was clipped by 0 bases and J by 3 bases; unmatched bases: 4. The germline V gene has CDR1 SGDLS and CDR2 YYNGEE. Findings and caveats of the study: Within the 120 or so validation repertoires, first-cohort TCR clusters tended to co-occur, according to a later analysis.

Details on this clone: Its target is not known.

The repertoire was sequenced with immunoSEQ multiplex PCR; TCRdb's copy has only in-frame clones and lacks some. The sample has 95,000 to 150,000 clones, 95% to 97% seen once. Sequencing input: PBMCs. The clonotype comes from a man aged 18 to 29 in good health and CMV-seronegative. This chain links TRBV9 with TRBJ2-3; 10 bases are a match to TRBD2. CDR3 sequence: CASSVGVAGGTDTQYF. The CDR3 nucleotides are TGTGCCAGCAGCGTAGGGGTAGCGGGAGGAACAGATACGCAGTATTTT.